This TCR beta chain was captured in a study of cytomegalovirus exposure and HLA in healthy donors. Trimming left V 6 bases short and J 9 bases short, with 12 bases between. The CDR3 extends over 12 amino acids. Germline lookup yields CDR1 LGHNA and CDR2 YSLEER. Overall study findings and caveats: The authors listed some 150 TCR beta chains as cytomegalovirus-associated. In an earlier analysis, about 90% or about 30%: the productive usage of most TCR beta V segments.

This PCR relied on a set of 60 Vbeta primers and 13 Jbeta primers. Data came from immunoSEQ multiplex PCR; TCRdb stores just in-frame clones and leaves some out. The sample carries about 86,000 clones, 60% to 80% recorded once. While unrecorded immune exposures were likely, the donors were nominally healthy when sampled. As concerns this clone: Antigen specificity is unknown.

Material for sequencing was PBMCs. The sequence was obtained from a man in his fifties or sixties in good health and CMV-seronegative. V gene TRBV4-3 combines with J gene TRBJ2-1; TRBD2 is a possible D gene (6 bases). CDR3 region: CASRSVGGEQFF. CDR3 coding DNA: TGCGCCAGCAGATCGGTGGGGGGTGAGCAGTTCTTC.